The clone carrying this TCR beta chain was detected a few times. V was pared by 0 bases and J by 7 bases, with 6 bases of the junction left unmatched. Germline values: CDR1 MNHEY, CDR2 SMNVEV (reference sequence). The length of the CDR3 is 18 residues. This specimen comes from a study of response to subunit inactivated influenza vaccine. TCRdb reprocessed the RT-PCR reads via MiXCR and lists one record per CDR3 protein. This table has roughly 500,000 distinct CDR3 sequences, approximately 15% appearing once. The rearrangement links TRBV27 to TRBJ2-1; 16 positions match TRBD2. This TCR derives from a man between 50 and 70 years old who received an inactivated influenza vaccine. Sequencing was performed on CD4+ T cells sorted from PBMCs, taken roughly 24 months after vaccination. The CDR3 nucleotides read TGTGCCAGCAGTTTATCCGGGACTAGCGGGAGGGCCTTGAATGAGCAGTTCTTC. Translated, it gives CASSLSGTSGRALNEQFF.